The subject of this entry is one TCR beta chain. The antigen is unknown. Method: immunoSEQ multiplex PCR; TCRdb's copy keeps in-frame clones and lacks some. Of around 130,000 clones in the sample, 87% were seen once. The sample is drawn from a study of T cell responses to AZD1222 COVID-19 vaccine. Whole-study results and caveats: Spike-wide coverage was observed for vaccine-associated CD4 TCRs, with dominant responses at 160-218 and 743-854. Two doses of AZD1222 preceded a rise in Spike-specific TCR breadth and depth. Nearly half of spike-specific TCRs reportedly target unmutated variant regions.

This material consisted of peripheral blood, taken on day 0 of AZD1222 vaccination. This receptor was identified in an adult in good health.

The CDR3 protein is CASSFGTGAGNTIYF. The CDR3 DNA follows: TGTGCCAGCAGCTTTGGGACAGGGGCAGGAAACACCATATATTTT. V is TRBV7-2 and J is TRBJ1-3; 10 bases fit TRBD1. Germline V gene sequence: CDR1 SGHTA, CDR2 FQGNSA. This CDR3 contains 15 residues. The J segment lost 4 bases and the V segment lost 3 bases, leaving 3 bases of the junction unmatched. The full variable domain, rest sourced from reference TRBV7-2 and TRBJ1-3, is GAGVSQSPSNKVTEKGKDVELRCDPISGHTALYWYRQSLGQGLEFLIYFQGNSAPDKSGLPSDRFSAERTGGSVSTLTIQRTQQEDSAVYLCASSFGTGAGNTIYFGEGSWLTVV.